These T cell receptor beta chains were read from a single sample in a study of monozygotic twins with inflammatory bowel disease. TCRdb reanalyzed the 5' RACE reads, giving one entry per CDR3 protein sequence and no DNA. This table holds approximately 390,000 distinct CDR3 sequences. Sequencing used blood. The receptors stem from a human donor with ulcerative colitis or Crohn's disease, or a healthy co-twin of an affected twin (not recorded which). CDR3s include the opening cysteine and the closing phenylalanine or tryptophan.

TRBV6-5	TRBJ2-7	16	CASSYFLESSSYEQYF
TRBV5-1	TRBJ2-3	16	CASSRALAGGSDTQYF
TRBV28	TRBJ1-1	12	CASNSGLTEAFF
TRBV7-2	TRBJ2-3	13	CASSLEVRGQEYF
TRBV4-3	TRBJ2-4	15	CASSQDEGVGNIQYF
TRBV14	TRBJ2-1	15	CASSQDTSGIKEQFF
TRBV7-6	TRBJ1-4	15	CASSSQQGVREKLFF
TRBV3-1	TRBJ2-1	15	CASTYSGGAYNEQFF
TRBV27	TRBJ1-2	13	CASSFKGVGGYTF
TRBV19	TRBJ2-1	13	CASSIPPSGEQFF
TRBV19	TRBJ2-3	16	CASRRQAGERADTQYF
TRBV12-3/TRBV12-4	TRBJ2-7	14	CASSWGGSSYEQYF
TRBV7-2	TRBJ2-1	15	CASRREASSYNEQFF
TRBV5-1	TRBJ2-1	13	CASSLAGHNEQFF
TRBV2	TRBJ2-2	13	CASGASRGGELFF
TRBV6-1	TRBJ2-5	14	CASRAGLAQETQYF
TRBV10-1	TRBJ2-1	14	CANELAGGENEQFF
TRBV19	TRBJ1-5	18	CASSTPGTDHKNHQPQHF
TRBV5-8	TRBJ2-7	17	CASSLLIRTSGSGEQYF
TRBV28	TRBJ2-1	15	CASRGASGIYNEQFF
TRBV7-3	TRBJ2-7	13	CASSSQGIGEQYF
TRBV10-3	TRBJ1-4	15	CAIRGSGTGNEKLFF
TRBV2	TRBJ2-3	14	CASSEGTSADTQYF
TRBV28	TRBJ1-2	13	CASSPVVGGGYTF
TRBV7-6	TRBJ2-5	15	CASSPGGTGDGTQYF
TRBV10-3	TRBJ1-2	15	CAISGDRVGKYGYTF
TRBV10-3	TRBJ2-1	14	CAALGGSSYNEQFF
TRBV12-3/TRBV12-4	TRBJ2-3	14	CASRQAQRTDTQYF
TRBV3-1	TRBJ2-3	16	CASSPPYAGRTDTQYF